The T cell receptor beta chain under discussion was sequenced for a study of T cells in Graves' hyperthyroidism and ophthalmopathy. Study findings and constraints: Ophthalmopathy prediction by the model preceded onset by a median roughly 6 months.

As for this clonotype: Its cognate antigen is unknown. At one end, the junction sequence differs from germline, possibly due to a read error.

Researchers amplified the TCR beta CDR3 regions from RNA transcripts. Using the HTBI primer set, a first-round RT-PCR was run on the TCR CDR3. TCRdb processed the multiplex PCR reads anew with MiXCR; each CDR3 protein has one entry. This table has around 400,000 distinct CDR3 sequences, 15% to 18% appearing once. From germline, CDR1 is DFQATT and CDR2 SNEGSKA (reference sequence). This CDR3 is 15 amino acids long. The study based diagnoses on clinical symptoms, serum thyroxine and TRAb, thyroid ultrasound and orbital computed tomography. It was approximately 9.4 ml of fresh peripheral blood that supplied the PBMCs.

Sequencing was done on a sample of blood. The chain employs TRBV20-1 and TRBJ2-3; D remains ambiguous. The sequence came from a woman in her late teens or twenties with Graves' hyperthyroidism that later progressed to Graves' ophthalmopathy. The CDR3: CSASSLESGGDTRYF. For the CDR3, the DNA is TGCAGTGCTAGCTCCCTAGAGAGTGGTGGAGATACGCGGTATTTT.